The 20 T cell receptor beta chains below come from one sample, sequenced in a study of blood T cell repertoires in COVID-19. Using immunoSEQ multiplex PCR, the repertoire was profiled, and TCRdb retains in-frame clones only, with some absent. The sample shows around 55,000 clones, approximately 90% of them seen only once. What was sequenced was peripheral blood. The source is a man aged 40-50 years with acute or convalescent COVID-19.

In its sample, this clone was seen a few times. This chain uses TRBV15 with TRBJ2-1, with 8 bases fitting TRBD2. V shed 3 bases and J 3 bases; nucleotides not matched to a gene: 7. The germline V gene encodes CDR1 LNHNV and CDR2 YYDKDF (reference sequence). This CDR3 has 16 amino acids. CDR3 nucleotide sequence: TGTGCCACCAGCAGGCAGACTAGCGTAATCTACAATGAGCAGTTCTTC. Its protein product is CATSRQTSVIYNEQFF.

This CDR3 is CASSSKREDTDTQYF. CDR3 DNA sequence: TGTGCCAGCAGCTCAAAGCGGGAGGACACAGATACGCAGTATTTT. The genes are TRBV7-6 and TRBJ2-3; 9 bases are a match to TRBD2. Germline V gives CDR1 SGHVS, CDR2 FNYEAQ. After removal of 4 bases from V and 2 bases from J, the junction contained 4 bases not matched to a gene. This CDR3 spans 15 amino acids.

CDR3 sequence (DNA): TGTGCCAGCAGCCAAGAAGCTAGCGGCGGGGCTTTAGCCAAAAACATTCAGTACTTC. Translating gives CASSQEASGGALAKNIQYF. This chain joins TRBV3-1 (or the pseudogene TRBV3-2) and TRBJ2-4, with 7 bases that match TRBD2. The length of the CDR3 is 19 residues. The V gene end was trimmed by 0 bases and the J gene end by 0 bases; junction bases not matched to a gene: 11. CDR1 LGHDT and CDR2 YNNKEL come from the germline V gene (reference sequence).

The V and J genes are TRBV29-1 and TRBJ2-5, with D maybe TRBD1 (6 bases). The germline V gene encodes CDR1 SQVTM and CDR2 ANQGSEA. Trimming stripped 6 bases from V and 2 bases from J, with 16 bases between. The CDR3 loop spans 14 amino acids. The CDR3 reads CSVLRSTGQETQYF. In nucleotides, the CDR3 is TGCAGCGTGCTTCGCTCGACAGGACAAGAGACCCAGTACTTC.

This chain links TRBV6-1 with TRBJ1-2, with 7 bases aligning to TRBD1. After removal of 3 bases from V and 5 bases from J, the junction contained 3 bases not matched to a gene. The length of the CDR3 is 13 residues. Germline CDR1 is MNHNS and CDR2 is SASEGT. The CDR3 sequence is CASSDPTGYGYTF. The CDR3, as DNA: TGTGCCAGCAGTGACCCGACAGGGTATGGCTACACCTTC.

This chain connects TRBV30 to TRBJ2-2; 8 bases match TRBD2. Germline V gives CDR1 GTSNPN, CDR2 SVGIG (reference sequence). This CDR3 spans 13 amino acids. With V trimmed by 3 bases and J by 6 bases, 3 bases remained unmatched. CDR3 sequence (DNA): TGTGCCTGGAGCGGGACTAGTGCCGGGGAGCTGTTTTTT. Translated, it gives CAWSGTSAGELFF.

This rearrangement joins TRBV24-1 to TRBJ2-7; 7 bases align to TRBD1. CDR1 and CDR2 (germline): KGHDR, SFDVKD. The CDR3 sequence is 17 residues long. The ends lost 5 bases at V and 1 base at J; junction bases unmatched: 13. The CDR3 sequence is CATSAPRPGGSSYEQYF. For the CDR3, the DNA is TGTGCCACCAGTGCCCCCCGGCCAGGGGGATCTTCCTACGAGCAGTACTTC.

V and J are TRBV19 and TRBJ1-6; tentative D call: TRBD1 (6 bases). CDR3 size: 16 residues. From germline, CDR1 is LNHDA and CDR2 SQIVND (reference sequence). The CDR3 is CPHQGGGSSYNSPLHF. The CDR3 coding sequence is TGTCCACATCAGGGAGGGGGGAGCTCCTATAATTCACCCCTCCACTTT. Full variable domain (missing parts from reference TRBV19 and TRBJ1-6): DGGITQSPKYLFRKEGQNVTLSCEQNLNHDAMYWYRQDPGQGLRLIYYSQIVNDFQKGDIAEGYSVSREKKESFPLTVTSAQKNPTAFYLCPHQGGGSSYNSPLHFGNGTRLTVT.

This rearrangement joins TRBV29-1 to TRBJ2-3; a possible D gene is TRBD2 (5 bases). Germline V gene sequence: CDR1 SQVTM, CDR2 ANQGSEA. This CDR3 comprises 14 residues. V lost 4 bases, J lost 0 bases, and 11 bases lay in between. The CDR3 region has the DNA TGCAGCGTTGTTAGGACTCCAAGCACAGATACGCAGTATTTT. Translating gives CSVVRTPSTDTQYF.

This chain connects TRBV9 to TRBJ1-2, with unresolved D. Germline lookup yields CDR1 SGDLS and CDR2 YYNGEE. V gave up 0 bases and J gave up 4 bases, with 10 bases separating them. The CDR3 covers 14 residues. CDR3 coding DNA: TGTGCCAGCAGCGTAGGAGACACAAGCTATGGCTACACCTTC. Translated: CASSVGDTSYGYTF.

The chain joins TRBV25-1 to TRBJ2-7; TRBD2 might be the D (5 bases). V was clipped by 6 bases and J by 12 bases, with 15 bases between them. This CDR3 is built from 11 residues. From germline, CDR1 is MGHDK and CDR2 SYGVNS. CDR3: CASRGTSSLYF. The CDR3 DNA sequence: TGTGCCAGCAGGGGTACTAGTTCCCTGTACTTC.

This chain links TRBV5-1 with TRBJ2-1; 9 bases line up with TRBD2. J was trimmed by 5 bases and V by 1 base; bases with no gene match: 4. The CDR3 covers 15 residues. CDR1 and CDR2 (germline): SGHRS, YFSETQ. CDR3: CASSLIAGENNEQFF. DNA of the CDR3: TGCGCCAGCAGCTTGATAGCGGGAGAGAACAATGAGCAGTTCTTC.

The J gene is TRBJ1-4, the V gene TRBV7-2, with a weak D call TRBD1 (6 bases). V lost 3 bases, J lost 5 bases, and 16 bases lay in between. The CDR3 extends over 16 amino acids. CDR1 and CDR2 (germline): SGHTA, FQGNSA. The CDR3: CASSLERTVTNEKLFF. The CDR3 region has the DNA TGTGCCAGCAGCTTGGAGAGGACAGTTACAAATGAAAAACTGTTTTTT. Variable domain in full (rest from reference TRBV7-2 and TRBJ1-4): GAGVSQSPSNKVTEKGKDVELRCDPISGHTALYWYRQSLGQGLEFLIYFQGNSAPDKSGLPSDRFSAERTGGSVSTLTIQRTQQEDSAVYLCASSLERTVTNEKLFFGSGTQLSVL.

This chain's CDR3 is CASSQSGGGGYGYTF. CDR3 in DNA: TGCGCCAGCAGCCAGTCCGGGGGTGGGGGATATGGCTACACCTTC. This sequence joins TRBV4-3 and TRBJ1-2; perhaps TRBD1 as D (5 bases). CDR3 length: 15 amino acids. Germline CDR1 reads LGHNA; CDR2 reads YSLEER. V lost 3 bases to trimming and J lost 5 bases, with 16 bases between them.

The chain has TRBV5-1 and TRBJ2-1, with a weak D call TRBD2 (6 bases). Germline V gene lookup returns CDR1 SGHRS and CDR2 YFSETQ. The CDR3 runs to 14 residues. Between the trimmed V and J ends, which lost 6 bases and 7 bases, there was a span of 17 bases. CDR3 DNA sequence: TGCGCCAGCACGCCGCTAGCGCTAGGGAATGAGCAGTTCTTC. This translates into CASTPLALGNEQFF.

The CDR3 bases are TGTGCTAGTGGTTTGGACCTAGACAATGAGCAGTTCTTC. Its protein is CASGLDLDNEQFF. This rearrangement joins TRBV12-5 to TRBJ2-1, with D uncertain. Germline V gene lookup returns CDR1 LGHNT and CDR2 FRNRAP. Trimming took 1 base from V and 5 from J, leaving 6 bases between them. This CDR3 contains 13 residues.

The gene calls are TRBV30 and TRBJ2-1, with D possibly being TRBD2 (6 bases). The V end lost 8 bases, the J end lost 4 bases, and 12 bases lay between the germline ends. Germline-derived CDR1 and CDR2 are GTSNPN and SVGIG (reference sequence). The CDR3 runs 12 residues. This CDR3 reads CAGWDSYNEQFF. The CDR3 nucleotides read TGTGCCGGTTGGGACTCTTACAATGAGCAGTTCTTC.

This chain links TRBV2 with TRBJ2-1; TRBD2 matches at 8 bases. CDR3 size: 13 residues. V lost 8 bases, J lost 8 bases, and 8 bases stayed unmatched. CDR1 is SNHLY and CDR2 is FYNNEI in the germline V gene. CDR3 coding DNA: TGTGCCAGCTTTACTAGCGGAAGGGATGAGCAGTTCTTC. As protein: CASFTSGRDEQFF.

The chain joins TRBV7-3 to TRBJ1-1; tentatively, D is TRBD1 (6 bases). The ends were cut back, 6 bases at V and 11 bases at J, with 19 bases in the middle. The CDR3 runs to 13 residues. Germline CDR1 and CDR2: SGHTA and FQGTGA. The CDR3 region is CASSLDRNAQAFF. CDR3 nucleotides: TGTGCCAGCAGTTTGGACAGAAACGCCCAGGCTTTCTTT.

The V and J genes are TRBV5-1 and TRBJ2-3, with TRBD1 matching 10 bases. Germline V gene data show CDR1 as SGHRS and CDR2 as YFSETQ. The CDR3 has 15 residues. J lost 4 bases, V lost 0 bases, and 2 bases had no gene match. CDR3 region: CASSLGTGGSDTQYF. In DNA, the CDR3 is TGCGCCAGCAGCTTGGGGACAGGGGGATCAGATACGCAGTATTTT.